This TCR beta chain was obtained from a study of identical twins. One entry per CDR3 protein results from TCRdb running MiXCR on the 5' RACE reads. Counted here are 1.5 million to 2 million distinct CDR3 sequences, about 32% occurring once; the ten biggest clones make up about 0.25%. With 0 bases clipped from V and 10 bases from J, the junction kept 13 bases outside the gene matches. The length of the CDR3 is 17 residues. Germline V gene data show CDR1 as SGHRS and CDR2 as YFSETQ. The sequence derives from a newborn girl in good health. This chain links TRBV5-1 with TRBJ2-1, with TRBD2 identical over 10 bases. Sequenced input: cord blood. The chain's CDR3 is CASSLGLAGVRSYEQFF. The DNA of the CDR3 is TGCGCCAGCAGCTTGGGTCTAGCGGGGGTGCGGTCCTACGAGCAGTTCTTC.